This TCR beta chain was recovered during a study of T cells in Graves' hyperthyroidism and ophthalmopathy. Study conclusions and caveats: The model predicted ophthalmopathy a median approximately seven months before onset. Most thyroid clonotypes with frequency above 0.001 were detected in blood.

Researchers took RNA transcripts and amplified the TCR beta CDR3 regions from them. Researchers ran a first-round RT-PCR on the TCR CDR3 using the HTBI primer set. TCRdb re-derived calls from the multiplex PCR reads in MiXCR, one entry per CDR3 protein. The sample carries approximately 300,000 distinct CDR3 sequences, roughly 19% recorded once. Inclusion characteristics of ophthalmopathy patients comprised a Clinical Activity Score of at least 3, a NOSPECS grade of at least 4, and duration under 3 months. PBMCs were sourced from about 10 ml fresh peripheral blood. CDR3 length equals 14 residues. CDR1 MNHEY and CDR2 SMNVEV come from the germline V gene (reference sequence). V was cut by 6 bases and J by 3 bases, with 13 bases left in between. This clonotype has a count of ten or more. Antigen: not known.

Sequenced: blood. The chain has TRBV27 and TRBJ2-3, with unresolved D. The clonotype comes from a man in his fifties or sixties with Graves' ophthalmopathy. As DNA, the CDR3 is TGTGCCAGCAGCACTCTGGGGAAAACAGATACGCAGTATTTT. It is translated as CASSTLGKTDTQYF.